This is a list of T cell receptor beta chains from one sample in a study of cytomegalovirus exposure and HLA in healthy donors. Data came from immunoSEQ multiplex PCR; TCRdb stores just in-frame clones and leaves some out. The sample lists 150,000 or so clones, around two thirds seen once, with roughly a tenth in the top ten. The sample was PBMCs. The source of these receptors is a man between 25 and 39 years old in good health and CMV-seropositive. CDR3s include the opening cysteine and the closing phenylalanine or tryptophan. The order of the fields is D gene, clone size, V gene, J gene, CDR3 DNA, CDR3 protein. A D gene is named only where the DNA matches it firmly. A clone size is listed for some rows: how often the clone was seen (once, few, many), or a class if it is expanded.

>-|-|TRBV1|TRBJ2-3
TGCACCAGCAGCCAACTGGCGGGACTAGCGGGAGAGGGTAAACGGCCAGATACGCAGTATTTT
CTSSQLAGLAGEGKRPDTQYF
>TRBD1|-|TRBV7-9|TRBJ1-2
TGTGCCAGCAGCCCCGTGACAGGGCCCAGGTACACCTTC
CASSPVTGPRYTF
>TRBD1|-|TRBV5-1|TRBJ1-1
TGCGCCAGCAGCCCTCAGACAGGGTCGAACACTGAAGCTTTCTTT
CASSPQTGSNTEAFF
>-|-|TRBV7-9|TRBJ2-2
TGTGCCAGCAGCCAAAAGCAGGGGACCGGGGAGCTGTTTTTT
CASSQKQGTGELFF
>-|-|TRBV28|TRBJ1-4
TGTGCGACGGCCAGGGGAAATGAAAAACTGTTTTTT
CATARGNEKLFF
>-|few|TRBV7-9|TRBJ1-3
TGTGCCAGCAGCTTAGTGGGACTAGTTTCCCTCATATATTTT
CASSLVGLVSLIYF
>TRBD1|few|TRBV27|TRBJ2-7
TGTGCCAGCACCTCACGGACAGGGGCCTCCTACGAGCAGTACTTC
CASTSRTGASYEQYF
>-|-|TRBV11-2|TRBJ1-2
TGTGCCAGCAGCTACAGGGTGAACTATGGCTACACCTTC
CASSYRVNYGYTF
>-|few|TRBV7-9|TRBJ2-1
TGTGCCAGCAGCTTAGTGCCTGGCGGGACAGCAAATGAGCAGTTCTTC
CASSLVPGGTANEQFF
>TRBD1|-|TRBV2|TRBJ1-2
TGTGCCAGCAATAATGGACAGGGCAACTATGGCTACACCTTC
CASNNGQGNYGYTF
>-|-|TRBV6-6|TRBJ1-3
TGTGCCAGCTCCCGACAGTCTGGAAACACCATATATTTT
CASSRQSGNTIYF
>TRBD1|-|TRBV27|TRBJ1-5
TGTGCCAGCAGTTGGACAGGTAGCAATCAGCCCCAGCATTTT
CASSWTGSNQPQHF